This is a list of T cell receptor beta chains from one sample in a study of blood T cell repertoires in COVID-19. The repertoire was sequenced with immunoSEQ multiplex PCR; TCRdb's copy has only in-frame clones and lacks some. The table has about 40,000 clones, more than 70% seen once. Sequenced: peripheral blood. Receptors were obtained from a woman in her sixties or seventies with acute or convalescent COVID-19. Each CDR3 is given with its conserved first and last residue. The D gene is left open where the match is weak. Size is stated for part of the rows, as once, few or many counts, or as a class when the clone is expanded.

>.|TRBV9|TRBJ1-2|TRBD1
TGTGCCAGCAGCCTTACAGGGGGCGCGTATGGCTACACCTTC
CASSLTGGAYGYTF
>few|TRBV19|TRBJ2-5|TRBD2
TGTGCCAGTAGTATTATGAGTAGCGGGAGAGAGACCCAGTACTTC
CASSIMSSGRETQYF
>.|TRBV24-1|TRBJ2-1|TRBD2
TGTGCCACCAGTGATTTTCCCGGGACTAGCGGGAGGAACAATGAGCAGTTCTTC
CATSDFPGTSGRNNEQFF
>.|TRBV6-5|TRBJ2-1|.
TGTGCCAGCAGGAACCCCGGGGCTAGCGTATATGAGCAGTTCTTC
CASRNPGASVYEQFF
>.|TRBV28|TRBJ2-7|TRBD2
TGTGCCAGCAGTTCTCTAGCGGGAGGGCCAAACGAGCAGTACTTC
CASSSLAGGPNEQYF
>few|TRBV5-1|TRBJ2-1|TRBD1
TGCGCCAGCAGGTCAAACAGGGGGAGCTCCTACAATGAGCAGTTCTTC
CASRSNRGSSYNEQFF
>.|TRBV25-1|TRBJ1-4|TRBD1
TGTGCCAGCAGTGTCGGGACAGGGTCGAATGAAAAACTGTTTTTT
CASSVGTGSNEKLFF
>.|TRBV28|TRBJ2-7|TRBD1
TGTGCCAGCAGGACGACAGGGTCCTACGAGCAGTACTTC
CASRTTGSYEQYF
>once|TRBV6-6|TRBJ2-7|TRBD1
TGTGCCACCCAGGACAGGGGAGGAGGCGAGCAGTACTTC
CATQDRGGGEQYF
>few|TRBV25-1|TRBJ1-6|.
TGTGCCAGCAGTGACAGTTCACCCCTCCACTTT
CASSDSSPLHF
>.|TRBV18|TRBJ2-5|.
TGTGCCAGCTCAAATAGGCAGGGTAGAGGAGAGACCCAGTACTTC
CASSNRQGRGETQYF
>few|TRBV7-9|TRBJ2-1|TRBD2
TGTGCCAGCAGCTTAGCGGCGGGAGGGCCGAATGAGCAGTTCTTC
CASSLAAGGPNEQFF
>.|TRBV6-5|TRBJ1-4|.
TGTGCCAGCAGTTACCTCGGTTCGGGTTTTAAACGGGGTCTGTTTTTT
CASSYLGSGFKRGLFF
>.|TRBV29-1|TRBJ1-2|.
TGCAGCGTAACACGTACCCTCGTGGCAGGCTTCGGCTACACCTTC
CSVTRTLVAGFGYTF
>.|TRBV29-1|TRBJ2-7|.
TGCAGCGTTGTAAGAGGGAGCTCCTACGAGCAGTACTTC
CSVVRGSSYEQYF
>.|TRBV6-6|TRBJ2-2|.
TGTGCCAGCAGTGTCAGGGTAACCGGGGAGCTGTTTTTT
CASSVRVTGELFF
>.|TRBV6-6|TRBJ1-5|TRBD1
TGTGCCAGCGTCAGGGGGTTTGGACAGCCCCAGCATTTT
CASVRGFGQPQHF
>.|TRBV28|TRBJ2-7|.
TGTGCCAGCAGTTCGCGGAGCCTCTCCTACGAGCAGTACTTC
CASSSRSLSYEQYF
>.|TRBV29-1|TRBJ1-1|.
TGCAGCACAACCCAGGGTAGTGGCACTGAAGCTTTCTTT
CSTTQGSGTEAFF
>.|TRBV24-1|TRBJ2-1|.
TGTGCCACCAGTGACACGGACTCCAGCTCCTACAATGAGCAGTTCTTC
CATSDTDSSSYNEQFF
>once|TRBV6-5|TRBJ2-2|TRBD2
TGTGCCAGTTGGGAGGGGACCGGGGAGCTGTTTTTT
CASWEGTGELFF
>.|TRBV6-1|TRBJ2-4|.
TGTGCCAGCAGTGTTGACAGCTTACTAGCCAAAAACATTCAGTACTTC
CASSVDSLLAKNIQYF
>.|TRBV21-1|TRBJ2-7|.
TGTGCCAGCAGCAAAGGCCCTCCTAGCGGGAGGGCCGGTCGCTCCTACGAGCAGTACTTC
CASSKGPPSGRAGRSYEQYF
>.|TRBV12-3/TRBV12-4|TRBJ1-2|.
TGTGCCAGCAGTCCACAGGACAACTATGGCTACACCTTC
CASSPQDNYGYTF
>.|TRBV10-3|TRBJ2-7|TRBD2
TGTGCCATCAGTGACGGGGGTAGCGGGAGCTACGAGCAGTACTTC
CAISDGGSGSYEQYF
>.|TRBV19|TRBJ1-1|TRBD1
TGTGCCAGTACCTCGGACAGGGTCCGATTAATGAACACTGAAGCTTTCTTT
CASTSDRVRLMNTEAFF
>.|TRBV7-9|TRBJ1-2|.
TGTGCCAGCAGCTTACTTCTAGCCCGACAGGCAACTGGCTACACCTTC
CASSLLLARQATGYTF
>once|TRBV19|TRBJ1-2|.
TGTGCCAGTAGGATTACAGGGTTATATGGCTACACCTTC
CASRITGLYGYTF
>once|TRBV27|TRBJ2-7|.
TGTGCCAGCAGTTTAGGCGGGTTGATCTACGAGCAGTACTTC
CASSLGGLIYEQYF
>.|TRBV16|TRBJ1-4|.
TGTGCCAGCAGCCAATTCTCGGGGACTAATGAAAAACTGTTTTTT
CASSQFSGTNEKLFF
>.|TRBV19|TRBJ2-5|.
TGTGCCAGTAGTAGGGACAACAAAGAGACCCAGTACTTC
CASSRDNKETQYF
>.|TRBV3-1/TRBV3-2|TRBJ1-6|TRBD1
TGTGCCAGCAGCCCCTCTTCGGACAGGTATAATTCACCCCTCCACTTT
CASSPSSDRYNSPLHF
>.|TRBV3-1/TRBV3-2|TRBJ2-2|.
TGTGCCAGCAGAGACCGACAGGGCTCAGCGGGCGGGGAGCTGTTTTTT
CASRDRQGSAGGELFF
>few|TRBV30|TRBJ2-1|TRBD2
TGTGCCTGGGAAGGTAGCGGGAGTGTCGTAGATGAGCAGTTCTTC
CAWEGSGSVVDEQFF
>.|TRBV6-1|TRBJ1-6|TRBD1
TGTGCCAGCAGTGACCCGGGACAGAATTCACCCCTCCACTTT
CASSDPGQNSPLHF
>.|TRBV10-3|TRBJ1-2|.
TGTGCCATCAGTGACAGAAACTATGGCTACACCTTC
CAISDRNYGYTF
>.|TRBV11-2|TRBJ2-3|TRBD2
TGTGCCAGCAGCTTGGGACTAGCGGGACCCCCAGATACGCAGTATTTT
CASSLGLAGPPDTQYF
>once|TRBV2|TRBJ1-5|.
TGTGCCACCAAAGACACTAGCAATCAGCCCCAGCATTTT
CATKDTSNQPQHF
>once|TRBV3-1/TRBV3-2|TRBJ2-3|TRBD2
TGTGCCAGCAGCGGGGTAGCGGGAGGGCCAGATACGCAGTATTTT
CASSGVAGGPDTQYF
>.|TRBV4-3|TRBJ2-1|.
TGCGCCAGCAGCCGCTCATCGACGGGAGTGGAGTTCTTC
CASSRSSTGVEFF
>.|TRBV20-1|TRBJ1-1|.
TGCAGTGCTAGAGATCGGTCCAAAGCTTTCTTT
CSARDRSKAFF
>.|TRBV10-1|TRBJ2-1|TRBD2
TGCGCCAGCAGCTGCGGGACTAGCGTCGATGAGCAGTTCTTC
CASSCGTSVDEQFF
>.|TRBV7-9|TRBJ1-2|TRBD1
TGTGCCAGCAGCCGAGGACAGGGAGCAAAGGGGTATGGCTACACCTTC
CASSRGQGAKGYGYTF
>.|TRBV12-3/TRBV12-4|TRBJ1-4|.
TGTGCCAGCAGTTCCCGGACATCCGAAAAACTGTTTTTT
CASSSRTSEKLFF
>once|TRBV6-5|TRBJ1-6|.
TGTGCCAGCAGTTACGAAAGAGGCTCACCCCTCCACTTT
CASSYERGSPLHF
>.|TRBV18|TRBJ2-7|TRBD1
TGTGCCAGCTCACCGATACCGGGACAGGGGGGGAACGAGCAGTACTTC
CASSPIPGQGGNEQYF
>.|TRBV28|TRBJ1-5|.
TGTGCCAGCAGTTGGGCCCAGTATCAGCCCCAGCATTTT
CASSWAQYQPQHF
>few|TRBV10-2|TRBJ1-1|TRBD1
TGCGCCAGCAGCAGGGACAGGAAAAACACTGAAGCTTTCTTT
CASSRDRKNTEAFF
>.|TRBV19|TRBJ1-4|.
TGTGCCAGTAGGTCTTCGGGGGGTTCTAATGAAAAACTGTTTTTT
CASRSSGGSNEKLFF
>.|TRBV30|TRBJ2-7|TRBD2
TGTGCCTGGAGTCGACTAGCGGGAGTCTACGAGCAGTACTTC
CAWSRLAGVYEQYF
>.|TRBV15|TRBJ2-7|TRBD1
TGTGCCACCAGCAGAGGGGCCCTAGCTGGGACAGGGGCGGCCTACGAGCAGTACTTC
CATSRGALAGTGAAYEQYF
>.|TRBV5-6|TRBJ1-4|.
TGTGCCAGCAGCTTGGTGGGGGAGGGAAAACTGTTTTTT
CASSLVGEGKLFF
>.|TRBV18|TRBJ2-1|TRBD2
TGTGCCAGCTCACCCATTAGCGGGAGGTACAATGAGCAGTTCTTC
CASSPISGRYNEQFF
>.|TRBV11-3|TRBJ2-5|TRBD2
TGTGCCAGCAGCTTACGGGGCGGGAGGGCCCAAGAGACCCAGTACTTC
CASSLRGGRAQETQYF